This T cell receptor beta chain is from a study of blood T cell repertoires in COVID-19. Across the study: From T cells, B-cell-depleted T cells, or PBMCs came the material, which was cDNA or gDNA.

Trimming cost V 5 bases and J 1 base; bases outside gene matches: 6. The CDR3 is 16 amino acids. CDR1 and CDR2 (germline): SGHAT, FQNNGV. TCRdb keeps only in-frame clones here, not all; method: immunoSEQ multiplex PCR. The table shows about 86,000 clones, with more than 65% occurring only once. The specimen sequenced was peripheral blood. This chain uses TRBV11-2 with TRBJ2-3, with TRBD2 matching over 10 bases. The clonotype comes from a man between 65 and 85 years old with acute or convalescent COVID-19. This chain's CDR3 is CASSPGTSVGTDTQYF. The CDR3 region has the DNA TGTGCCAGCAGCCCTGGGACTAGCGTGGGCACAGATACGCAGTATTTT.